The 11 T cell receptor beta chains listed next were all sequenced from one sample in a study of CD4 T cells in relation to SARS-CoV-2 and coronaviruses. CD4+ T cells from unexposed donors were obtained before the COVID-19 pandemic (2011-2018). The cells were cultured for approximately ten days before CD4+ T cells were isolated. The protocol was immunoSEQ multiplex PCR, while the TCRdb copy is restricted to in-frame clones and leaves out a portion. Of some 15,000 clones in the sample, about 84% were seen once. Their antigen targets remain unknown. Sequences were obtained from CD4+ T cells from PBMCs, cultured in vitro. These receptors came from a human donor in good health.

The chain couples TRBV12-3 or TRBV12-4 to TRBJ2-7; tentative D call: TRBD2 (6 bases). The CDR3 has 12 amino acids. Trimming stripped 3 bases from V and 4 bases from J, with 7 bases between. Here the CDR3 reads CASSFGGYEQYF. CDR3 in DNA: TGTGCCAGCAGTTTCGGGGGTTACGAGCAGTACTTC.

J is TRBJ2-1 and V is TRBV9; D may be TRBD1 (5 bases). The CDR3 contains 13 residues. Germline CDR1 is SGDLS and CDR2 is YYNGEE. The ends were cut back, 0 bases at V and 10 bases at J, with 11 bases in the middle. The CDR3 loop reads CASSVALQDEQFF. In DNA form, the CDR3 reads TGTGCCAGCAGCGTAGCTCTACAGGACGAGCAGTTCTTC. Full variable domain (missing parts from reference TRBV9 and TRBJ2-1): DSGVTQTPKHLITATGQRVTLRCSPRSGDLSVYWYQQSLDQGLQFLIQYYNGEERAKGNILERFSAQQFPDLHSELNLSSLELGDSALYFCASSVALQDEQFFGPGTRLTVL.

The chain recombines TRBV5-6 with TRBJ1-6, with D unclear. This CDR3 has 14 amino acids. Trimming left V 4 bases short and J 8 bases short, with 13 bases between. Looked up from germline, CDR1 is SGHDT and CDR2 is YYEEEE. Here the CDR3 DNA reads TGTGCCAGCAGCCCCACCCGGATGGATTCACCCCTCCACTTT. Protein: CASSPTRMDSPLHF.

The chain couples TRBV6-5 to TRBJ2-1, with 10 bases that match TRBD2. The germline CDR1 and CDR2 sequences are MNHEY and SVGAGI. CDR3 size: 14 residues. V dropped 6 bases and J dropped 3; count of bases not matched to a gene: 2. The CDR3 coding sequence is TGTGCCAGCAGCCGGACTAGCGGCTACAATGAGCAGTTCTTC. Translating gives CASSRTSGYNEQFF.

This rearrangement joins TRBV12-5 to TRBJ1-5; D unresolved. The V gene's germline CDR1 is LGHNT and CDR2 FRNRAP. Between the trimmed V and J ends, which lost 3 bases and 10 bases, there was a span of 13 bases. The CDR3 runs 13 residues. The CDR3 is CASGFTDRGPQHF. The CDR3 nucleotides are TGTGCTAGTGGTTTCACCGACCGCGGCCCCCAGCATTTT.

The sample holds one count of this clone. This rearrangement joins TRBV6-1 to TRBJ2-7; TRBD2 matches 13 bases. CDR1 and CDR2 (germline): MNHNS, SASEGT. The CDR3 runs to 16 residues. J lost 5 bases, V lost 3 bases, and 7 bases had no gene match. The CDR3 sequence: CASSEARTSGRNEQYF. In nucleotides, the CDR3 is TGTGCCAGCAGTGAGGCGAGGACTAGCGGGAGAAACGAGCAGTACTTC.

The genes are TRBV19 and TRBJ2-1; 8 bases align to TRBD2. Losses at the gene ends were 5 bases for V and 1 base for J; bases not matched to a gene: 1. CDR3 length equals 14 residues. The V gene's germline CDR1 is LNHDA and CDR2 SQIVND (reference sequence). The CDR3 DNA reads TGTGCCAGTAGTCGCGGGAGGTCCTACAATGAGCAGTTCTTC. Protein sequence: CASSRGRSYNEQFF.

This rearrangement joins TRBV2 to TRBJ2-7, with 11 bases matching TRBD2. The CDR3 has 14 amino acids. Germline loops: CDR1 SNHLY, CDR2 FYNNEI. With 6 bases clipped from V and 3 bases from J, the junction kept 4 bases outside the gene matches. The CDR3 protein is CASRASGGRYEQYF. The CDR3 DNA reads TGTGCCAGCAGAGCTAGCGGGGGGCGCTACGAGCAGTACTTC.

This clone has just a few counts. The chain combines TRBV7-3 with TRBJ1-1; the match to TRBD1 covers 7 bases. CDR3 length equals 16 residues. Germline V gives CDR1 SGHTA, CDR2 FQGTGA. Trimming cost V 5 bases and J 1 base; bases outside gene matches: 10. CDR3 in DNA: TGTGCCAGCAGCCCCCGAGGGGGCTCTTGGAACACTGAAGCTTTCTTT. Amino acid sequence: CASSPRGGSWNTEAFF.

This rearrangement joins TRBV5-6 to TRBJ2-7, with 12 bases lining up with TRBD1. The V gene's germline CDR1 is SGHDT and CDR2 YYEEEE. The V and J ends lost 3 bases and 7 bases, in that order; junction bases with no gene match: 11. The CDR3 runs 16 residues. Here the CDR3 DNA reads TGTGCCAGCAGCTCTACCCGGGACAGGGGGCAAAAAGAGCAGTACTTC. This gives the protein CASSSTRDRGQKEQYF.

The chain uses TRBV7-9 and TRBJ1-1; D uncertain. Trimming took 1 base from V and 7 from J, leaving 10 bases between them. CDR3 length equals 13 residues. Germline CDR1 reads SEHNR; CDR2 reads FQNEAQ (reference sequence). Here the CDR3 DNA reads TGTGCCAGCAGCTTAGACGAACATCTTGAAGCTTTCTTT. Its protein product is CASSLDEHLEAFF.